The T cell receptor beta chain under discussion was sequenced for a study of blood T cell repertoires in COVID-19. Method: immunoSEQ multiplex PCR; TCRdb's copy keeps in-frame clones and lacks some. This table holds approximately 170,000 clones, 70% to 90% found once. V lost 2 bases, J lost 7 bases, and 12 bases stayed unmatched. The CDR3 is 16 amino acids. CDR1 and CDR2 (germline): MDHEN, SYDVKM. V usage is TRBV28 and J usage is TRBJ2-7; 9 bases line up with TRBD1. The sequence was obtained from a woman aged 18-30 years who had recovered from COVID-19. Sequenced sample: PBMCs or T cells enriched from blood (not recorded which). CDR3 bases: TGTGCCAGCAGTTTAGAGGGACAGGGCTGGATGGGGGAGCAGTACTTC. It translates to CASSLEGQGWMGEQYF. The whole variable domain, remainder taken from reference TRBV28 and TRBJ2-7, is DVKVTQSSRYLVKRTGEKVFLECVQDMDHENMFWYRQDPGLGLRLIYFSYDVKMKEKGDIPEGYSVSREKKERFSLILESASTNQTSMYLCASSLEGQGWMGEQYFGPGTRLTVT.